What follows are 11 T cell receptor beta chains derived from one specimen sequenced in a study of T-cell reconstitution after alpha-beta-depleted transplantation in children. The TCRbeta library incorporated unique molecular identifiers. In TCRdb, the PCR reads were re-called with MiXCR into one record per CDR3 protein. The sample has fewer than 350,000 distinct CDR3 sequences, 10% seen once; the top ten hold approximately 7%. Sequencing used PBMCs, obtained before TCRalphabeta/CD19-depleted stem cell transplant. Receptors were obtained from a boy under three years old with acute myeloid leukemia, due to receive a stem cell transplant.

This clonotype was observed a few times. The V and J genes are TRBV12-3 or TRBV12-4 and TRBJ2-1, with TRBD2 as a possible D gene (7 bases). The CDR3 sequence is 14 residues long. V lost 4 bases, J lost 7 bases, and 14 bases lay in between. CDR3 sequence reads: CASSYGGPLNEQFF. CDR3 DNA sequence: TGTGCCAGCAGTTACGGGGGGCCTTTAAATGAGCAGTTCTTC.

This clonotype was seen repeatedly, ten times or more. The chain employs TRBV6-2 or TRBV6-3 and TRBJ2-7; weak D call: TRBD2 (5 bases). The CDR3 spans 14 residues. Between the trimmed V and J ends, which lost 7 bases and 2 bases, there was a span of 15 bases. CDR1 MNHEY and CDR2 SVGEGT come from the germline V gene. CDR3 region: CASTLVGSPYEQYF. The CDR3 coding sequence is TGTGCCAGCACCCTAGTTGGGAGCCCCTACGAGCAGTACTTC.

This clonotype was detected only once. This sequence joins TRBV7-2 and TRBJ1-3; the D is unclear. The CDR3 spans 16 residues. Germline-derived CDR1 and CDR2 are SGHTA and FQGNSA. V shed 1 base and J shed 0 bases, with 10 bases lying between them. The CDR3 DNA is TGTGCCAGCAGCTTAGAGGCAGCGAGCTCTGGAAACACCATATATTTT. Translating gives CASSLEAASSGNTIYF.

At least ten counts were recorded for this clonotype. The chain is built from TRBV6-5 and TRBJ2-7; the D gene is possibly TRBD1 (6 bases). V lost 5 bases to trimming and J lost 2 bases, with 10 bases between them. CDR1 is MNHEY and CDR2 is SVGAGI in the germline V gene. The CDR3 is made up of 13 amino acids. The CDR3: CASSPGQPYEQYF. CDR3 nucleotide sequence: TGTGCCAGCAGTCCGGGACAACCCTACGAGCAGTACTTC.

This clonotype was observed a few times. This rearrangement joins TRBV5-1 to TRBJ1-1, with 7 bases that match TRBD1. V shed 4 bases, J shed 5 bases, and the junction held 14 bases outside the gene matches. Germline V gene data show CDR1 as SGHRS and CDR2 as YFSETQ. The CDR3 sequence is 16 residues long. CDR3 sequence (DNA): TGCGCCAGCAGCATGGACCCGGTGAGGGGGCGGACTGAAGCTTTCTTT. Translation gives CASSMDPVRGRTEAFF. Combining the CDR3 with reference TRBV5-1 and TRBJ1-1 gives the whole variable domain KAGVTQTPRYLIKTRGQQVTLSCSPISGHRSVSWYQQTPGQGLQFLFEYFSETQRNKGNFPGRFSGRQFSNSRSEMNVSTLELGDSALYLCASSMDPVRGRTEAFFGQGTRLTVV.

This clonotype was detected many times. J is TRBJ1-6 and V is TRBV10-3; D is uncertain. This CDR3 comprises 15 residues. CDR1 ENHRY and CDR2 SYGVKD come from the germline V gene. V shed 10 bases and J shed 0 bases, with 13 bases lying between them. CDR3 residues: CATPPICSYNSPLHF. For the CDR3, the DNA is TGTGCCACCCCACCCATTTGCTCCTATAATTCACCCCTCCACTTT.

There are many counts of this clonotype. The CDR3 sequence is CASTRGSGGYNEQFF. CDR3 DNA: TGTGCCAGTACCCGGGGTAGCGGGGGGTACAATGAGCAGTTCTTC. The chain employs TRBV19 and TRBJ2-1, with 10 bases that match TRBD2. V lost 7 bases to trimming and J lost 4 bases; unmatched junction nucleotides: 7. The germline V gene encodes CDR1 LNHDA and CDR2 SQIVND (reference sequence). The CDR3 has 15 amino acids.

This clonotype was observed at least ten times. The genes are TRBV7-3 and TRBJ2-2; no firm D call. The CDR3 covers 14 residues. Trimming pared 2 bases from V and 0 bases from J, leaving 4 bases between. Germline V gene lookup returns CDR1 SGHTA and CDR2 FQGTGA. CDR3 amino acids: CASSLHSNTGELFF. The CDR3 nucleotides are TGTGCCAGCAGCTTACACTCGAACACCGGGGAGCTGTTTTTT.

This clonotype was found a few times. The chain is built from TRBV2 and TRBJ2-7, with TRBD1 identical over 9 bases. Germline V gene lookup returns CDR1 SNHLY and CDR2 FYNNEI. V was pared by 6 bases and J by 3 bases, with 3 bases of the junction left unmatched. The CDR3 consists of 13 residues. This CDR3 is CASSRQGVYEQYF. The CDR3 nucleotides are TGTGCCAGCAGCAGACAGGGGGTCTACGAGCAGTACTTC. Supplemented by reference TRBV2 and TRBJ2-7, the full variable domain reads EPEVTQTPSHQVTQMGQEVILRCVPISNHLYFYWYRQILGQKVEFLVSFYNNEISEKSEIFDDQFSVERPDGSNFTLKIRSTKLEDSAMYFCASSRQGVYEQYFGPGTRLTVT.

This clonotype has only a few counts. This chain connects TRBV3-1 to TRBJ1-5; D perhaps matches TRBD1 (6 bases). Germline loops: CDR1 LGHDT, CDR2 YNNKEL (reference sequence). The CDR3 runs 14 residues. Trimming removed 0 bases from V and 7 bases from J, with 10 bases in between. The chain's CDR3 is CASSQEEGVQPQHF. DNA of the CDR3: TGTGCCAGCAGCCAAGAGGAGGGGGTCCAGCCCCAGCATTTT.

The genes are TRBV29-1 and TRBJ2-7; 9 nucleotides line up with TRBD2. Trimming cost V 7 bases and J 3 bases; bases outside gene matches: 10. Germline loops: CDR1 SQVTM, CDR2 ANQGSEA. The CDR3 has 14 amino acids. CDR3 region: CSAKGREGHYEQYF. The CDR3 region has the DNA TGCAGCGCAAAGGGGCGGGAGGGCCACTACGAGCAGTACTTC.